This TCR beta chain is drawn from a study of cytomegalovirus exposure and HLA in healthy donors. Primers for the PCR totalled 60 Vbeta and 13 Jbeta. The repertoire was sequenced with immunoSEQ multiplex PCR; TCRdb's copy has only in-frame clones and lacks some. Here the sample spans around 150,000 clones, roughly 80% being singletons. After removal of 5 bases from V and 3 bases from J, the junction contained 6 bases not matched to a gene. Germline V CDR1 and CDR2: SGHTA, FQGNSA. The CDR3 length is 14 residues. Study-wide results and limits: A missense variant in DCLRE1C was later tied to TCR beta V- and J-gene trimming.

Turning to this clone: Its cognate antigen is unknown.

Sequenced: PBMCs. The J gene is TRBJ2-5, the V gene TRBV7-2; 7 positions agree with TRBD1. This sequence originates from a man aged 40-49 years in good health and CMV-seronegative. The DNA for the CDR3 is TGTGCCAGCAGCCCCCCGGGACAGAAAGAGACCCAGTACTTC. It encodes CASSPPGQKETQYF.